This T cell receptor (beta chain) was found in a study of technical replicates of blood from several donors. The CDR3 totals 14 residues. Per germline, CDR1 SGHRS and CDR2 YFSETQ. V lost 2 bases to trimming and J lost 6 bases, with 12 bases between them. Method: immunoSEQ multiplex PCR; TCRdb's copy keeps in-frame clones and lacks some. Among 45,000 to 55,000 clones listed, roughly 94% were seen once. The sequence derives from a human donor in good health. The rearrangement uses TRBV5-1 and TRBJ2-1; unclear D gene. The source material was T cells isolated from PBMCs. The CDR3 spells CASSLLALGNEQFF. DNA of the CDR3: TGCGCCAGCAGCTTACTCGCCCTCGGCAATGAGCAGTTCTTC.